The rows below give T cell receptor beta chains drawn from one sample of a study of identical twins. Each CDR3 protein gets one entry after TCRdb re-called the 5' RACE reads with MiXCR. The sample includes some 240,000 distinct CDR3 sequences, about 8.5% of them seen just once. This sample also belongs to another study, concerning yellow fever vaccine responses in identical twins.

The sequencing sample was made of CD8+ T cells sorted from blood. These receptor sequences come from a young woman in good health. CDR3s include the opening cysteine and the closing phenylalanine or tryptophan. The order of the fields is CDR3 DNA, CDR3 protein, V gene, D gene, clone size, J gene. The D gene is left open where the match is weak. Clone size, where shown, is once, few, many, or a class for clones that have expanded.

CDR3nt: TGTGCCAGCAGCTCCTGGACAGACTACGAGCAGTACTTC; CDR3aa: CASSSWTDYEQYF; v_gene: TRBV7-9; d_gene: -; abundance: many; j_gene: TRBJ2-7
CDR3nt: TGCAGCGGGGAGGACACGTCCTACAATGAGCAGTTCTTC; CDR3aa: CSGEDTSYNEQFF; v_gene: TRBV29-1; d_gene: -; abundance: few; j_gene: TRBJ2-1
CDR3nt: TGTGCCAGCAGCGGACTAGCGGCCTACAATGAGCAGTTCTTC; CDR3aa: CASSGLAAYNEQFF; v_gene: TRBV11-2; d_gene: TRBD2; abundance: few; j_gene: TRBJ2-1
CDR3nt: TGTGCCAGCAGCTTAACTGACAGGGAGGTCGGAGATACGCAGTATTTT; CDR3aa: CASSLTDREVGDTQYF; v_gene: TRBV7-9; d_gene: -; abundance: -; j_gene: TRBJ2-3
CDR3nt: TGTGCCACCCCCCCGGGGGTGACACAGGATCTCACAGATACGCAGTATTTT; CDR3aa: CATPPGVTQDLTDTQYF; v_gene: TRBV7-9; d_gene: -; abundance: many; j_gene: TRBJ2-3
CDR3nt: TGCGCCAGCAGCTACGCACAGCTCACAGATACGCAGTATTTT; CDR3aa: CASSYAQLTDTQYF; v_gene: TRBV4-3; d_gene: -; abundance: -; j_gene: TRBJ2-3
CDR3nt: TGTGCCAGCAGCCCACTGGACCTTCAGGGTACGCAGTATTTT; CDR3aa: CASSPLDLQGTQYF; v_gene: TRBV7-8; d_gene: -; abundance: many; j_gene: TRBJ2-3
CDR3nt: TGTGCCAGCAGTGAGGTTTGGGGCGGGAGAACCCCCTACGAGCAGTACTTC; CDR3aa: CASSEVWGGRTPYEQYF; v_gene: TRBV2; d_gene: TRBD2; abundance: few; j_gene: TRBJ2-7
CDR3nt: TGCGCCAGCAGCTCGGACCGGGACCCCTACTACGAGCAGTACTTC; CDR3aa: CASSSDRDPYYEQYF; v_gene: TRBV5-1; d_gene: -; abundance: -; j_gene: TRBJ2-7
CDR3nt: TGTGCCAGCAGCTACGCGGGTGGGGGGCGGAATGAGCAGTTCTTC; CDR3aa: CASSYAGGGRNEQFF; v_gene: TRBV7-2; d_gene: -; abundance: -; j_gene: TRBJ2-1
CDR3nt: TGTGCCAGCAGTTTAGAGGGAGTTTCCACAGATACGCAGTATTTT; CDR3aa: CASSLEGVSTDTQYF; v_gene: TRBV27; d_gene: -; abundance: -; j_gene: TRBJ2-3
CDR3nt: TGTGCCAGCAGTAGGGGTGTGTCCGCTGAAGCTTTCTTT; CDR3aa: CASSRGVSAEAFF; v_gene: TRBV2; d_gene: -; abundance: -; j_gene: TRBJ1-1
CDR3nt: TGTGCCAGCAGTTCCCGGGACAGGGATAATTCACCCCTCCACTTT; CDR3aa: CASSSRDRDNSPLHF; v_gene: TRBV27; d_gene: TRBD1; abundance: -; j_gene: TRBJ1-6
CDR3nt: TGCGCCAGCAGCCAAGGGGTGAGGGGTAATGAGCAGTTCTTC; CDR3aa: CASSQGVRGNEQFF; v_gene: TRBV4-1; d_gene: -; abundance: many; j_gene: TRBJ2-1
CDR3nt: TGTGCCAGCAGTTTCTCAGGGAGCAACTACGAGCAGTACTTC; CDR3aa: CASSFSGSNYEQYF; v_gene: TRBV6-2/TRBV6-3; d_gene: -; abundance: many; j_gene: TRBJ2-7
CDR3nt: TGTGCCAGCAGTTTCGATAACTATGGCTACACCTTC; CDR3aa: CASSFDNYGYTF; v_gene: TRBV12-3/TRBV12-4; d_gene: -; abundance: -; j_gene: TRBJ1-2
CDR3nt: TGTGCCAGCAGCCGCCTGGCCTCAGATACGCAGTATTTT; CDR3aa: CASSRLASDTQYF; v_gene: TRBV4-2; d_gene: -; abundance: many; j_gene: TRBJ2-3
CDR3nt: TGCAGTGCTAGTGCCCTAGCGGTAACCTACGAGCAGTACTTC; CDR3aa: CSASALAVTYEQYF; v_gene: TRBV20-1; d_gene: TRBD2; abundance: -; j_gene: TRBJ2-7
CDR3nt: TGTGCCAGCAGGGACGGGACAGGCGGGAGAGAGACCCAGTACTTC; CDR3aa: CASRDGTGGRETQYF; v_gene: TRBV12-3/TRBV12-4; d_gene: -; abundance: -; j_gene: TRBJ2-5
CDR3nt: TGTGCCAGCAGCTCCCGGACAGGGTTGACAAACGAGCAGTACTTC; CDR3aa: CASSSRTGLTNEQYF; v_gene: TRBV7-9; d_gene: TRBD1; abundance: many; j_gene: TRBJ2-7
CDR3nt: TGCGCCAGCAGCTGGGATCTGTCAGGGACGGTAACCAACGTCCTGACTTTC; CDR3aa: CASSWDLSGTVTNVLTF; v_gene: TRBV5-1; d_gene: -; abundance: -; j_gene: TRBJ2-6
CDR3nt: TGTGCCAGCAGCTTGCGTGGGGTGGTTGGTGAAGAGACCCAGTACTTC; CDR3aa: CASSLRGVVGEETQYF; v_gene: TRBV13; d_gene: -; abundance: many; j_gene: TRBJ2-5
CDR3nt: TGTGCCAGCAGTTGGGGGACGGTGTATAATTCACCCCTCCACTTT; CDR3aa: CASSWGTVYNSPLHF; v_gene: TRBV12-3/TRBV12-4; d_gene: -; abundance: -; j_gene: TRBJ1-6
CDR3nt: TGTGCCAGTAGTGCGGGACTAACCTCCTTTCTTGAGCAGTTCTTC; CDR3aa: CASSAGLTSFLEQFF; v_gene: TRBV19; d_gene: TRBD2; abundance: few; j_gene: TRBJ2-1
CDR3nt: TGCGCCAGCAGCTTGGTAACAGGGAACGAGCAGTACTTC; CDR3aa: CASSLVTGNEQYF; v_gene: TRBV5-1; d_gene: -; abundance: few; j_gene: TRBJ2-7
CDR3nt: TGCAGTGCACCCGCACGGGCGCGGGGGCGCCAAGAGACCCAGTACTTC; CDR3aa: CSAPARARGRQETQYF; v_gene: TRBV20-1; d_gene: -; abundance: few; j_gene: TRBJ2-5
CDR3nt: TGTGCCAGCAGTTTATCCGTCGCGGGGGACGATTACGAGCAGTACTTC; CDR3aa: CASSLSVAGDDYEQYF; v_gene: TRBV27; d_gene: TRBD2; abundance: few; j_gene: TRBJ2-7
CDR3nt: TGTGCCAGCTCACCAAGCGGGGGCACCGGGGAGCTGTTTTTT; CDR3aa: CASSPSGGTGELFF; v_gene: TRBV18; d_gene: TRBD2; abundance: few; j_gene: TRBJ2-2
CDR3nt: TGTGCCAGCAGTTATAACCGGGTTGGCGGGAGCACAGATACGCAGTATTTT; CDR3aa: CASSYNRVGGSTDTQYF; v_gene: TRBV6-5; d_gene: -; abundance: -; j_gene: TRBJ2-3
CDR3nt: TGCGCCAGCAGCCAAGACAGGCGCGACCAAGAGACCCAGTACTTC; CDR3aa: CASSQDRRDQETQYF; v_gene: TRBV4-1; d_gene: -; abundance: few; j_gene: TRBJ2-5
CDR3nt: TGTGCCAGCAGCAGGACAGGGGGTTTCTACGAGCAGTACTTC; CDR3aa: CASSRTGGFYEQYF; v_gene: TRBV7-9; d_gene: TRBD1; abundance: few; j_gene: TRBJ2-7
CDR3nt: TGCGCCAGCAGCTTGGGACTAGCGGTCTCGAATGAGCAGTTCTTC; CDR3aa: CASSLGLAVSNEQFF; v_gene: TRBV5-1; d_gene: TRBD2; abundance: many; j_gene: TRBJ2-1
CDR3nt: TGTGCCAGCAGCCCCTTAGGGGAGAACTACGAGCAGTACTTC; CDR3aa: CASSPLGENYEQYF; v_gene: TRBV7-9; d_gene: -; abundance: few; j_gene: TRBJ2-7
CDR3nt: TGTGCCAGCAGCTTAGGGTGGTTACTAGCGGGAGACACCGGGGAGCTGTTTTTT; CDR3aa: CASSLGWLLAGDTGELFF; v_gene: TRBV11-2; d_gene: TRBD2; abundance: many; j_gene: TRBJ2-2
CDR3nt: TGTGCCAGCAGTACACAATATAGCAATCAGCCCCAGCATTTT; CDR3aa: CASSTQYSNQPQHF; v_gene: TRBV12-3/TRBV12-4; d_gene: -; abundance: many; j_gene: TRBJ1-5
CDR3nt: TGTGCCAGCAGTAGCGAAGCAGAAAAACTGTTTTTT; CDR3aa: CASSSEAEKLFF; v_gene: TRBV6-6; d_gene: -; abundance: many; j_gene: TRBJ1-4
CDR3nt: TGTGCCAGCAGTTGGGTTAGCACAGATACGCAGTATTTT; CDR3aa: CASSWVSTDTQYF; v_gene: TRBV27; d_gene: -; abundance: -; j_gene: TRBJ2-3
CDR3nt: TGTGCCAGCAGCCAACTGTACCGGGACAGGGAAACCTACGAGCAGTACTTC; CDR3aa: CASSQLYRDRETYEQYF; v_gene: TRBV4-2; d_gene: TRBD1; abundance: -; j_gene: TRBJ2-7